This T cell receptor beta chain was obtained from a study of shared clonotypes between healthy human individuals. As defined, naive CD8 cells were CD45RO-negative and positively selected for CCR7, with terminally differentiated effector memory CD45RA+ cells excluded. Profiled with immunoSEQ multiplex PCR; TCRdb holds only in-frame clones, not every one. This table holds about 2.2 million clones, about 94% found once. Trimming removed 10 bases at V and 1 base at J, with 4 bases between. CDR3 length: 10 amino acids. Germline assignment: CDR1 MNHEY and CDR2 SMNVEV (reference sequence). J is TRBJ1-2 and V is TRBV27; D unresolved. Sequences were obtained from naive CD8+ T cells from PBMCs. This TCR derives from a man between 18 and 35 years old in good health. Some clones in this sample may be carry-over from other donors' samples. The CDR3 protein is CATYNYGYTF. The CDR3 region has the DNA TGTGCCACCTATAACTATGGCTACACCTTC.